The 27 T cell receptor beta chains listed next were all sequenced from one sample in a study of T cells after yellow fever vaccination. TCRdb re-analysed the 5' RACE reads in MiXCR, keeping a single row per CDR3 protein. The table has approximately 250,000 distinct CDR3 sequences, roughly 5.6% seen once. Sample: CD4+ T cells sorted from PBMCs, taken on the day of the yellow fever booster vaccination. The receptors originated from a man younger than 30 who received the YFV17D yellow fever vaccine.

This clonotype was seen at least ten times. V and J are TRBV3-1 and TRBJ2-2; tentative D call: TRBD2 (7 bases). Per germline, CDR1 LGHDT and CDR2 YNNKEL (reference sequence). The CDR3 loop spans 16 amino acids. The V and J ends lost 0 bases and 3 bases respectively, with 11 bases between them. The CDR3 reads CASSQDRGGDTGELFF. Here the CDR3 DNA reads TGTGCCAGCAGCCAAGATCGAGGGGGGGACACCGGGGAGCTGTTTTTT.

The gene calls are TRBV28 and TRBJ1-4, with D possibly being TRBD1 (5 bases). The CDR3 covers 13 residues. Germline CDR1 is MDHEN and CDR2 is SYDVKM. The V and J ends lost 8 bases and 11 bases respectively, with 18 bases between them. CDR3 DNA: TGTGCCAGCCACGGCACCGCCTGGGGGAAACTGTTTTTT. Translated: CASHGTAWGKLFF.

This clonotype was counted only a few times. Here the CDR3 DNA reads TGTGCCAGCAGTTTATATGCCGGGGAGCTGTTTTTT. Translation: CASSLYAGELFF. The rearrangement links TRBV27 to TRBJ2-2; D remains unclear. The V end lost 1 base, the J end lost 6 bases, and 3 bases lay between the germline ends. Germline V gene sequence: CDR1 MNHEY, CDR2 SMNVEV (reference sequence). This CDR3 is built from 12 residues.

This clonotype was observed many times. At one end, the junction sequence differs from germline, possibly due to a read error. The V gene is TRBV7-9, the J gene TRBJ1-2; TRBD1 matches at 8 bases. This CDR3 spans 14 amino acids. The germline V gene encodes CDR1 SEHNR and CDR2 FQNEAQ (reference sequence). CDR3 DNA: TGTGCCAGCCGCTTAGACAGGGGACACTATGGCTACACCTTC. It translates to CASRLDRGHYGYTF.

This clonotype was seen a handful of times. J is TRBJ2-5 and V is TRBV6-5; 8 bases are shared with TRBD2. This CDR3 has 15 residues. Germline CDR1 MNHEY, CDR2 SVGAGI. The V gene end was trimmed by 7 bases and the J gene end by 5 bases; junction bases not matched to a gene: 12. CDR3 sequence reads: CASNPGGAVRETQYF. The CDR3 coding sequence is TGTGCCAGCAACCCGGGGGGGGCGGTTCGGGAGACCCAGTACTTC.

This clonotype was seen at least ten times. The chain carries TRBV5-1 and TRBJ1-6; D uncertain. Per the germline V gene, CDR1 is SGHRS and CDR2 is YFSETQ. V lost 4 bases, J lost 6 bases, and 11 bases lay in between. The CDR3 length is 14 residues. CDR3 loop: CASSPPEGNSPLHF. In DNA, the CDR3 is TGCGCCAGCAGCCCTCCGGAGGGTAATTCACCCCTCCACTTT.

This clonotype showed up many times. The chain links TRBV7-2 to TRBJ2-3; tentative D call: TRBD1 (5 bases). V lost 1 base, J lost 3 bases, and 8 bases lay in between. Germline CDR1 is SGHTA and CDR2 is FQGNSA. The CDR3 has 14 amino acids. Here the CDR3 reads CASSLEGRTDTQYF. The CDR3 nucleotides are TGTGCCAGCAGCTTAGAGGGGCGGACAGATACGCAGTATTTT. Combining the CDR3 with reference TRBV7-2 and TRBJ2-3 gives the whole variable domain GAGVSQSPSNKVTEKGKDVELRCDPISGHTALYWYRQSLGQGLEFLIYFQGNSAPDKSGLPSDRFSAERTGGSVSTLTIQRTQQEDSAVYLCASSLEGRTDTQYFGPGTRLTVL.

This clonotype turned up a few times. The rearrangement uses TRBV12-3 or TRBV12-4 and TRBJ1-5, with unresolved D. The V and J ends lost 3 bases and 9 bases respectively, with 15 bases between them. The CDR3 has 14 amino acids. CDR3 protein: CASSFSTESGPQHF. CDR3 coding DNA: TGTGCCAGCAGTTTTAGTACGGAATCCGGGCCCCAGCATTTT.

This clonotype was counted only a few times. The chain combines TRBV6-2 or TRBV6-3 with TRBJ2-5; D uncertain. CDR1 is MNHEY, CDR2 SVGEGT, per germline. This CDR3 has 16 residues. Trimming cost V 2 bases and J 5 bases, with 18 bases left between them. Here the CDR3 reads CASSYGFSTRWETQYF. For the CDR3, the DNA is TGTGCCAGCAGTTACGGTTTCTCTACCCGATGGGAGACCCAGTACTTC.

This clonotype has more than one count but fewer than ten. This CDR3 is CASQQANQETQYF. The CDR3 DNA sequence: TGTGCCAGCCAGCAGGCAAATCAAGAGACCCAGTACTTC. The chain links TRBV7-2 to TRBJ2-5; D gene unclear. The CDR3 is 13 amino acids. Germline assignment: CDR1 SGHTA and CDR2 FQGNSA. V was shortened by 8 bases and J by 2 bases, with 12 bases between the two germline ends. Combining the CDR3 with reference TRBV7-2 and TRBJ2-5 gives the whole variable domain GAGVSQSPSNKVTEKGKDVELRCDPISGHTALYWYRQSLGQGLEFLIYFQGNSAPDKSGLPSDRFSAERTGGSVSTLTIQRTQQEDSAVYLCASQQANQETQYFGPGTRLLVL.

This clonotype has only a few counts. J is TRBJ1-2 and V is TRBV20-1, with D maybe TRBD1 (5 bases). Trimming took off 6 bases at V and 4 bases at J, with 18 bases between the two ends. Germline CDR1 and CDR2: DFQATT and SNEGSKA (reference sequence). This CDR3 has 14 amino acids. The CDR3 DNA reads TGCAGTGCAAGCGGGACGACAGTGGGCTATGGCTACACCTTC. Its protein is CSASGTTVGYGYTF.

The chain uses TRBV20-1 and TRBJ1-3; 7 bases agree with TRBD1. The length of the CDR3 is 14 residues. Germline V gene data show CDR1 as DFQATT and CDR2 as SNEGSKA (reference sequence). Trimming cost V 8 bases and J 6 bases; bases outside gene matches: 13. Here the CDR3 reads CSTGSRTGENTIYF. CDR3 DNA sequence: TGCAGTACGGGGTCGCGGACAGGTGAAAACACCATATATTTT.

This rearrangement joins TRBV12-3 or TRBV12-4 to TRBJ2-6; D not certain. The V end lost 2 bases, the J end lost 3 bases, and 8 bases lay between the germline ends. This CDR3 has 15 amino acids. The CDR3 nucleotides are TGTGCCAGCAGTTTATACGGTGGTGGGGCCAACGTCCTGACTTTC. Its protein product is CASSLYGGGANVLTF.

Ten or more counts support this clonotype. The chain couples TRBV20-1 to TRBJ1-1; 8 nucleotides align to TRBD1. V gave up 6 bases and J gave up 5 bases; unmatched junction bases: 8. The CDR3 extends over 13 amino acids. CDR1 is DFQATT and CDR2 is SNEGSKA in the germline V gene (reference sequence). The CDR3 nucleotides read TGCAGTGCAACCCAGGGGGCGCGAACTGAAGCTTTCTTT. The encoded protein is CSATQGARTEAFF.

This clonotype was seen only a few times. CDR3 amino acids: CASSQYNTEAFF. The CDR3 nucleotides read TGTGCCAGCAGCCAATACAACACTGAAGCTTTCTTT. The chain couples TRBV3-1 to TRBJ1-1; no firm D call. This CDR3 region has 12 residues. V was pared by 2 bases and J by 2 bases, with 3 bases between. Germline loops: CDR1 LGHDT, CDR2 YNNKEL (reference sequence). Combining the CDR3 with reference TRBV3-1 and TRBJ1-1 gives the whole variable domain DTAVSQTPKYLVTQMGNDKSIKCEQNLGHDTMYWYKQDSKKFLKIMFSYNNKELIINETVPNRFSPKSPDKAHLNLHINSLELGDSAVYFCASSQYNTEAFFGQGTRLTVV.

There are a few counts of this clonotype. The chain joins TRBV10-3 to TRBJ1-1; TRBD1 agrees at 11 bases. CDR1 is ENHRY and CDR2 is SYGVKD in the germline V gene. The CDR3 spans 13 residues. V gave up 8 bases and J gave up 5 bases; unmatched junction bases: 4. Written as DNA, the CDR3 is TGTGCCATCGAGGGGACAGGGGGAACTGAAGCTTTCTTT. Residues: CAIEGTGGTEAFF.

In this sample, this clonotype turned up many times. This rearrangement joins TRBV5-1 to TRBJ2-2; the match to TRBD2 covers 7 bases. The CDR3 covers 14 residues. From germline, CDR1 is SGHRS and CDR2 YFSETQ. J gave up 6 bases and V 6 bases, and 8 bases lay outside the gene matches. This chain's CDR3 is CASKGDYQSGELFF. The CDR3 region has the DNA TGCGCCAGCAAAGGGGACTACCAATCCGGGGAGCTGTTTTTT.

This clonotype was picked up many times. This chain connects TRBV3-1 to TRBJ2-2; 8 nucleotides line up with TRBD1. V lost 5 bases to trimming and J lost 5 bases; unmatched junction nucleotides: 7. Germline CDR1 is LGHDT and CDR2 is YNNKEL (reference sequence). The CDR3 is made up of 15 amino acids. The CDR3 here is CASSLPQGETGELFF. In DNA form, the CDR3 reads TGTGCCAGCAGCTTACCACAGGGGGAGACCGGGGAGCTGTTTTTT.

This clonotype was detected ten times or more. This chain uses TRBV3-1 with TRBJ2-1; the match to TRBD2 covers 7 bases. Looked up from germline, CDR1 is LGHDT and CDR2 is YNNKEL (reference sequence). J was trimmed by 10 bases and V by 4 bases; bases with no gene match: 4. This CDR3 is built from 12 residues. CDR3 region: CASSPDSGEQFF. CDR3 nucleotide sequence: TGTGCCAGCAGCCCGGATAGCGGGGAGCAGTTCTTC.

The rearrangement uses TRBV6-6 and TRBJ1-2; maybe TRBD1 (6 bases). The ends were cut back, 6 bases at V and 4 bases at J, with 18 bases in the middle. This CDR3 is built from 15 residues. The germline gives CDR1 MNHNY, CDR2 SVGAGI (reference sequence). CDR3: CASRRGAGGTYGYTF. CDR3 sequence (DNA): TGTGCCAGCAGGCGGGGGGCAGGTGGGACCTATGGCTACACCTTC.

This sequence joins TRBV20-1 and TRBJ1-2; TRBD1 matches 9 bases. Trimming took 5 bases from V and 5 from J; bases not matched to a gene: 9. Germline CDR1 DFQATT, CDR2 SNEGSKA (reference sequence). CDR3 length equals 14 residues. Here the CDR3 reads CSAQGGDRGYGYTF. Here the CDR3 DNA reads TGCAGTGCTCAGGGGGGAGACAGGGGGTATGGCTACACCTTC.

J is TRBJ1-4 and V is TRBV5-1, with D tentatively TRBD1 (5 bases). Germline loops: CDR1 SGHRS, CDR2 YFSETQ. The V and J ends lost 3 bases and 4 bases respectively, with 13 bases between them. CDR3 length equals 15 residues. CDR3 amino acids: CASSSGGDLNEKLFF. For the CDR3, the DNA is TGCGCCAGCAGCTCCGGCGGGGACCTTAATGAAAAACTGTTTTTT.

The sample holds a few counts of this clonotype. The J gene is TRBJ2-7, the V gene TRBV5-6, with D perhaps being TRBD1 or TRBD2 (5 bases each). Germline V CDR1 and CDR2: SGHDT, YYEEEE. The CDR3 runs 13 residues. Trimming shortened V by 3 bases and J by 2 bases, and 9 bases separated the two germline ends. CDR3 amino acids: CASSSGRTYEQYF. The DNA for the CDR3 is TGTGCCAGCAGCTCGGGACGGACCTACGAGCAGTACTTC.

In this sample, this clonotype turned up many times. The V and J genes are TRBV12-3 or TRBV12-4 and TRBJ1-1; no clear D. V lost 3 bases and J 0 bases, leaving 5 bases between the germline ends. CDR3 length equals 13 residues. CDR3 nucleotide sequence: TGTGCCAGCAGTTTTCGGGTGAACACTGAAGCTTTCTTT. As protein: CASSFRVNTEAFF.

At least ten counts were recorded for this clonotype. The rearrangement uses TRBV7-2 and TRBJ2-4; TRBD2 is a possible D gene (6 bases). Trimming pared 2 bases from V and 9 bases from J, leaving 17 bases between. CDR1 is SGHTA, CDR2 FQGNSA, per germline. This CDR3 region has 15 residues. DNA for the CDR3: TGTGCCAGCAGCTTAATGGGAGGAGTAGGGAGCATTCAGTACTTC. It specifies CASSLMGGVGSIQYF.

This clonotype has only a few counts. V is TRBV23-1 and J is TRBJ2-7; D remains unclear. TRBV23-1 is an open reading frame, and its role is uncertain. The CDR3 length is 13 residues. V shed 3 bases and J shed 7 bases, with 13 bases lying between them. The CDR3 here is CASSHTVEEEQYF. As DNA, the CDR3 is TGCGCCAGCAGTCACACGGTCGAGGAGGAGCAGTACTTC.

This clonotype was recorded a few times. CDR3 residues: CASRSLAGGNHYEQYF. The CDR3 DNA reads TGTGCCAGCAGGTCTCTTGCGGGGGGCAACCACTACGAGCAGTACTTC. The chain employs TRBV6-6 and TRBJ2-7, with 8 bases fitting TRBD2. The V and J ends lost 6 bases and 3 bases, in that order; junction bases with no gene match: 13. The CDR3 loop spans 16 amino acids. Germline loops: CDR1 MNHNY, CDR2 SVGAGI (reference sequence).